This T cell receptor (beta chain) was obtained from a study of cytomegalovirus exposure and HLA in healthy donors. CDR3 length: 14 residues. Per germline, CDR1 LNHDA and CDR2 SQIVND (reference sequence). V lost 9 bases to trimming and J lost 3 bases, with 15 bases between them. Overall study findings and caveats: Sequencing depth across donors, presence/absence analyses assumed, was roughly uniform.

PCR involved 60 Vbeta and 13 Jbeta primers. Data came from immunoSEQ multiplex PCR; TCRdb stores just in-frame clones and leaves some out. The sample includes under 70,000 clones. Concerning this clone itself: Antigen unknown.

Sequencing was done on a sample of PBMCs. The chain couples TRBV19 to TRBJ1-5; a weak D match, TRBD1 (6 bases). The sequence was collected from a female donor in good health and CMV-seropositive. CDR3 nucleotides: TGTGCCAGCATAGCCGGACAGCTCAATCAGCCCCAGCATTTT. It specifies CASIAGQLNQPQHF.